Below are 27 T cell receptor beta chains sequenced from a single sample in a study of T-cell reconstitution after alpha-beta-depleted transplantation in children. TCRbeta library construction was performed incorporating unique molecular identifiers. TCRdb itself ran the PCR reads through MiXCR, one entry per CDR3 protein. This sample carries about 610,000 distinct CDR3 sequences, over 9.5% of them seen once, and the ten largest clones take about 4.3%. The sequencing used PBMCs from the stem cell graft donor, collected from the stem cell graft. Source of these receptors: a human donor who donated a stem cell graft to a child with acute myeloid leukemia.

In the case of this clonotype: One end of the junction fails to match germline, which may point to a read error. The chain recombines TRBV12-5 with TRBJ2-7; 9 nucleotides line up with TRBD2. Germline-derived CDR1 and CDR2 are LGHNT and FRNRAP. This CDR3 has 14 amino acids. The CDR3 loop reads CASSYSGSSHEQYF. The CDR3 bases are TGTGCTAGCTCCTATAGCGGGAGCTCCCACGAGCAGTACTTC.

This clonotype was detected a few times. The chain combines TRBV20-1 with TRBJ2-2, with a possible D match to TRBD1 (5 bases). Trimming shortened V by 0 bases and J by 2 bases, and 7 bases separated the two germline ends. CDR3 size: 14 residues. Germline V lookup: CDR1 DFQATT, CDR2 SNEGSKA (reference sequence). In DNA form, the CDR3 reads TGCAGTGCTAGAGATGGACAAAACACCGGGGAGCTGTTTTTT. It yields the protein CSARDGQNTGELFF.

This clonotype has only a few counts. This chain links TRBV7-3 with TRBJ2-3; D gene uncertain. The CDR3 consists of 15 residues. Trimming took off 5 bases at V and 0 bases at J, with 12 bases between the two ends. Germline assignment: CDR1 SGHTA and CDR2 FQGTGA. The CDR3 DNA sequence: TGTGCCAGCAGCCCCCAAGTAGGAAGCACAGATACGCAGTATTTT. It translates to CASSPQVGSTDTQYF.

The sample holds a few counts of this clonotype. The gene calls are TRBV12-3 or TRBV12-4 and TRBJ1-2; TRBD1 might be the D (5 bases). With 6 bases removed from V and 4 bases from J, the gap between germline ends came to 12 bases. The CDR3 is 13 residues long. The CDR3, as DNA: TGTGCCAGCAGCTCCGGACACCCCTATGGCTACACCTTC. It encodes CASSSGHPYGYTF.

This clonotype was counted between two and nine times. The chain couples TRBV5-4 to TRBJ2-1; TRBD2 matches at 9 bases. J was trimmed by 9 bases and V by 6 bases; bases with no gene match: 19. Germline V lookup: CDR1 SGHNT, CDR2 YYREEE (reference sequence). This CDR3 is built from 17 residues. The CDR3 is CASTWGRLAGIDSEQFF. For the CDR3, the DNA is TGTGCCAGCACCTGGGGGCGCCTAGCGGGGATCGACAGTGAGCAGTTCTTC.

This clonotype was found a few times. The chain recombines TRBV5-1 with TRBJ2-2; TRBD1 aligns across 7 bases. Germline V gene sequence: CDR1 SGHRS, CDR2 YFSETQ. The CDR3 is 18 amino acids. V shed 3 bases, J shed 0 bases, and the junction held 11 bases outside the gene matches. CDR3 sequence (DNA): TGCGCCAGCAGCTCGACCTTACTGACAGGGACGAACACCGGGGAGCTGTTTTTT. This translates into CASSSTLLTGTNTGELFF.

This chain uses TRBV5-6 with TRBJ2-1; 11 nucleotides line up with TRBD2. J lost 9 bases, V lost 1 base, and 0 bases had no gene match. This CDR3 spans 13 amino acids. Germline-derived CDR1 and CDR2 are SGHDT and YYEEEE. The CDR3, as DNA: TGTGCCAGCAGCTTGACTAGCGGGAGTGAGCAGTTCTTC. Its translation is CASSLTSGSEQFF.

This clonotype was counted at least ten times. This chain links TRBV7-3 with TRBJ2-7, with 9 nucleotides matching TRBD2. This CDR3 is 14 amino acids long. V trimming: 6 bases; J trimming: 5 bases; junction bases outside the gene matches: 8. The germline CDR1 and CDR2 sequences are SGHTA and FQGTGA. The CDR3 nucleotides read TGTGCCAGCAGTCTAGCGGGAAATCGGAACGAGCAGTACTTC. It translates to CASSLAGNRNEQYF.

The chain is built from TRBV7-2 and TRBJ2-7; D gene uncertain. The CDR3 runs to 12 residues. Trimming removed 1 base at V and 6 bases at J, with 7 bases between. The germline CDR1 and CDR2 sequences are SGHTA and FQGNSA. This chain's CDR3 is CASSLDSGEQYF. In DNA, the CDR3 is TGTGCCAGCAGCTTAGACTCGGGCGAGCAGTACTTC.

V gene TRBV11-1 combines with J gene TRBJ1-4; 8 nucleotides align to TRBD1. The CDR3 spans 19 residues. J lost 7 bases, V lost 6 bases, and 22 bases had no gene match. Per germline, CDR1 SGHAT and CDR2 FQDESV (reference sequence). CDR3 DNA: TGTGCCAGCAGGCACACCCGGAACAGGGGCTACCAGGGGGCTGAAAAACTGTTTTTT. Protein: CASRHTRNRGYQGAEKLFF. The entire variable domain, with the rest obtained from reference TRBV11-1 and TRBJ1-4, is as follows: EAEVAQSPRYKITEKSQAVAFWCDPISGHATLYWYRQILGQGPELLVQFQDESVVDDSQLPKDRFSAERLKGVDSTLKIQPAELGDSAMYLCASRHTRNRGYQGAEKLFFGSGTQLSVL.

This clonotype turned up a few times. The chain carries TRBV7-3 and TRBJ2-5; D may match TRBD1 or TRBD2 (6 bases each). The germline V gene encodes CDR1 SGHTA and CDR2 FQGTGA. The CDR3 is 16 amino acids. With 0 bases removed from V and 5 bases from J, the gap between germline ends came to 16 bases. CDR3 sequence (DNA): TGTGCCAGCAGCTTAACCGGGGGCGCGAGTAGGGAGACCCAGTACTTC. Translating it yields CASSLTGGASRETQYF.

This clonotype was detected ten times or more. The rearrangement uses TRBV6-2 or TRBV6-3 and TRBJ2-1, with D perhaps TRBD1 (6 bases). The CDR3 has 14 amino acids. The germline gives CDR1 MNHEY, CDR2 SVGEGT. V lost 6 bases and J 7 bases, leaving 16 bases between the germline ends. The CDR3 DNA sequence: TGTGCCAGCAGCCCCGGTCTAAGGGGGAATGAGCAGTTCTTC. Translated: CASSPGLRGNEQFF.

This clonotype was seen repeatedly, ten times or more. In nucleotides, the CDR3 is TGTGCCAGCAGTTTTGCCTCACAGGGGGCCCTCCTAAATGAGCAGTTCTTC. It is translated as CASSFASQGALLNEQFF. J is TRBJ2-1 and V is TRBV6-2 or TRBV6-3; TRBD1 matches 9 bases. Germline CDR1 MNHEY, CDR2 SVGEGT. The V gene end was trimmed by 4 bases and the J gene end by 7 bases; junction bases not matched to a gene: 14. The CDR3 is 17 amino acids.

This clonotype came up many times. The chain employs TRBV28 and TRBJ2-7; possible D gene TRBD2, 5 bases. This CDR3 spans 16 amino acids. Germline-derived CDR1 and CDR2 are MDHEN and SYDVKM. The V end was cut by 3 bases, the J end by 6 bases, with 21 bases between. The DNA for the CDR3 is TGTGCCAGCAGTTTCATCCCCTCTGGGAGTATCGGCGAGCAGTACTTC. This translates into CASSFIPSGSIGEQYF.

Only a few counts were recorded for this clonotype. The V call is TRBV28, the J call TRBJ2-1; 10 bases align to TRBD2. With 3 bases clipped from V and 5 bases from J, the junction kept 10 bases outside the gene matches. This CDR3 is 17 amino acids long. CDR1 and CDR2 (germline): MDHEN, SYDVKM. DNA of the CDR3: TGTGCCAGCAGTTTTCGTCGAGCGGGAGGGCAAAACAATGAGCAGTTCTTC. Translated: CASSFRRAGGQNNEQFF.

The CDR3 DNA sequence: TGCAGCGTGGTCGGGACAGGCTACCAAGAGACCCAGTACTTC. It yields the protein CSVVGTGYQETQYF. The V gene is TRBV29-1, the J gene TRBJ2-5; 8 bases are a match to TRBD1. The CDR3 runs to 14 residues. The germline V gene encodes CDR1 SQVTM and CDR2 ANQGSEA. After removal of 6 bases from V and 0 bases from J, the junction contained 6 bases not matched to a gene.

This clonotype was seen a few times. CDR3 bases: TGTGCCAGCAGTTTCATACAGGATGCGTTTGGCTACACCTTC. This encodes CASSFIQDAFGYTF. The chain links TRBV28 to TRBJ1-2; D is perhaps TRBD1 (5 bases). The CDR3 has 14 residues. Germline V gene data show CDR1 as MDHEN and CDR2 as SYDVKM. V gave up 3 bases and J gave up 7 bases, with 15 bases separating them.

CDR3 loop: CAWGTSGSSYEQYF. The CDR3 DNA reads as TGTGCCTGGGGGACTAGCGGGAGCTCCTACGAGCAGTACTTC. The rearrangement joins TRBV30 to TRBJ2-7; the match to TRBD2 covers 14 bases. CDR3 length equals 14 residues. Per germline, CDR1 GTSNPN and CDR2 SVGIG (reference sequence). J lost 0 bases, V lost 5 bases, and 0 bases had no gene match.

This clonotype was counted a few times. The genes are TRBV20-1 and TRBJ1-1, with D hard to call. CDR3 length: 13 amino acids. Germline V gene sequence: CDR1 DFQATT, CDR2 SNEGSKA (reference sequence). Trimming removed 2 bases from V and 3 bases from J, with 10 bases in between. The CDR3 DNA follows: TGCAGTGCTAGACCCGGACCTTACACTGAAGCTTTCTTT. Translation: CSARPGPYTEAFF.

The gene calls are TRBV27 and TRBJ2-1; 10 bases agree with TRBD2. With 2 bases clipped from V and 8 bases from J, the junction kept 3 bases outside the gene matches. The germline V gene encodes CDR1 MNHEY and CDR2 SMNVEV (reference sequence). The CDR3 is 14 amino acids. The CDR3 nucleotides read TGTGCCAGCAGTTTACTAGCGGGAGAGGATGAGCAGTTCTTC. This codes for CASSLLAGEDEQFF.

This clonotype was counted ten times or more. V and J are TRBV29-1 and TRBJ2-7; D might be TRBD2 (5 bases). CDR3 length: 15 residues. From germline, CDR1 is SQVTM and CDR2 ANQGSEA. Trimming took off 1 base at V and 6 bases at J, with 19 bases between the two ends. This chain's CDR3 is CSVEGGKTHRGEQYF. The CDR3 DNA reads TGCAGCGTTGAAGGAGGGAAGACCCATCGGGGCGAGCAGTACTTC.

The chain is built from TRBV7-9 and TRBJ1-2; TRBD1 matches at 8 bases. CDR1 is SEHNR and CDR2 is FQNEAQ in the germline V gene (reference sequence). The V segment lost 6 bases and the J segment 4 bases; nucleotides outside the gene matches: 7. This CDR3 has 14 residues. CDR3 protein: CASRAGQDRYGYTF. In DNA form, the CDR3 reads TGTGCCAGCAGGGCGGGACAGGACCGCTATGGCTACACCTTC.

This sequence joins TRBV20-1 and TRBJ2-3; 11 positions match TRBD2. J lost 3 bases, V lost 6 bases, and 14 bases had no gene match. This CDR3 is built from 17 residues. Germline V gene data show CDR1 as DFQATT and CDR2 as SNEGSKA (reference sequence). CDR3 residues: CSAYGGVAGGGTDTQYF. The CDR3, as DNA: TGCAGTGCCTACGGGGGGGTAGCGGGAGGGGGGACAGATACGCAGTATTTT.

The rearrangement links TRBV9 to TRBJ1-2, with D maybe TRBD1 (6 bases). V was shortened by 0 bases and J by 6 bases, with 9 bases between the two germline ends. This CDR3 has 13 amino acids. CDR1 SGDLS and CDR2 YYNGEE come from the germline V gene. The CDR3: CASSVGGGDGYTF. CDR3 DNA: TGTGCCAGCAGCGTAGGAGGGGGGGATGGCTACACCTTC.

In this sample, this clonotype turned up a few times. The chain carries TRBV6-1 and TRBJ1-2; 8 positions match TRBD1. V dropped 6 bases and J dropped 1; count of bases not matched to a gene: 1. Germline values: CDR1 MNHNS, CDR2 SASEGT. The CDR3 loop spans 13 amino acids. The CDR3 is CASRGQDNYGYTF. The CDR3 DNA follows: TGTGCCAGCAGGGGACAGGATAACTATGGCTACACCTTC.

This clonotype was seen repeatedly, ten times or more. The CDR3 DNA reads TGTGCCAGCAGCGGGGCGTCAGGGAGCTCCGAGCAGTACTTC. Its protein product is CASSGASGSSEQYF. The chain is built from TRBV7-9 and TRBJ2-7; D assignment may be TRBD1 or TRBD2 (5 bases each). The CDR3 is made up of 14 amino acids. V lost 5 bases to trimming and J lost 6 bases, with 17 bases between them. Germline V gene data show CDR1 as SEHNR and CDR2 as FQNEAQ (reference sequence).

This clonotype was seen more than once but under ten times. The chain uses TRBV3-1 and TRBJ2-1; TRBD2 aligns across 14 bases. The V gene end was trimmed by 0 bases and the J gene end by 5 bases; junction bases not matched to a gene: 15. The CDR3 length is 21 residues. CDR1 and CDR2 (germline): LGHDT, YNNKEL (reference sequence). The CDR3 DNA reads as TGTGCCAGCAGCCAAGATGTGACTAGCGGGAGGGTGGGGCAAGTGAACAATGAGCAGTTCTTC. It encodes CASSQDVTSGRVGQVNNEQFF.